This TCR beta chain was sequenced for a study of identical twins (dated by TCRdb to between 2015 and 2016). Turning to the overall study: To test whether fetal clonotypes persist, this study deep-sequenced TCR alpha and beta repertoires from monozygotic twins, from unrelated adults of various ages, and from cord blood. To rule out contamination, the twin experiments were replicated at different times with different library preparation protocols.

Every donor was a healthy Caucasian. The twin cohort consisted of three pairs of female monozygotic twins, all aged roughly 18 to 30 years. CD4+ and CD8+ T cell populations were isolated with positive isolation kits from Invitrogen. The CDR1 and CDR2 encoded by the germline V gene (reference sequence) are LNHDA and SQIVND. The germline V and J ends show losses of 7 bases and 3 bases respectively, and no gene match explains 1 base of the junction. The cysteine opens and the phenylalanine closes a CDR3 of 12 amino acids. Of all the DNA, just the CDR3 is kept, 36 bases in frame from base 1. This clonotype was observed a handful of times. Its antigen target is currently unknown. Qualities for individual bases were not recorded, and no much larger clone is one base off. The library relied on 5' RACE. TCRdb shows the sequencer as Illumina HiSeq 2000. A universal primer binding site was added through template switching, and the final cDNA carried a unique molecular identifier so that TCR cDNA molecules could be counted accurately. Specific primers in the conserved constant-segment region were used to synthesize first-strand cDNA for the TCR alpha and beta chains. To control for contamination, every cDNA library was double barcoded, receiving both a SMART-Mk sample barcode and Illumina barcodes. TruSeq adapter sequences and Illumina sample barcodes were added in two successive PCR steps. Sequencing of the TCR alpha and beta cDNA libraries was done on the Illumina HiSeq platform using custom primers. In the authors' own workflow: Unique molecular identifiers were extracted from raw reads with MiGEC, and CDR3 positions were determined with MiXCR. Recombination models were inferred per individual with the repgenHMM and IGoR tools using an EM algorithm. The analysis of shared clonotypes was done with the tcR package in R, with sharing normalized by the product of cloneset sizes. To study raw recombination free of thymic and clonal selection effects, out-of-frame nonproductive sequences were analyzed. The public reads were reanalyzed by TCRdb: fastp trimming at Q25, MiXCR alignment, in-frame beta chains only. Every distinct CDR3 protein forms one entry, paired with its most common genes and DNA. These V and J calls originate from TCRdb's pipeline instead of the authors' own analysis. The sample contains 200,000 or so distinct CDR3 sequences, approximately 15% of them found a single time. In total, the top ten clones hold 40% to 45% of the sample.

Findings and caveats that apply to the study as a whole: Because the same donors could not be followed over many years, the conclusions depended on cross-sectional statistical analysis. Compared with coincidental sharing between unrelated individuals, out-of-frame TCR alpha sequences shared between twins had an excess of sequences with low generation probability. Zero-insertion analyses could be partly confounded by invariant T cells such as MAIT and iNKT, though diverse VJ usage argued against such confounding for most clonotypes. Abundant cord blood beta clonotypes had fewer insertions, young adult naive repertoires showed a similar but weaker trend, and memory repertoires showed no such trend. The excess sharing between twins in beta out-of-frame sequences was weaker because fewer shared sequences reduced the signal-to-noise ratio. In monozygotic twins, out-of-frame TCR alpha sharing was systematically underestimated by recombination models, although the models agreed with sharing between unrelated individuals.

These same data were also listed under a study on T cells expressing NK-cell markers. As the second paper documents: TCR beta-chain repertoires were profiled in sorted CD3+CD56+NKG2C+, CD3+CD56+NKG2C- and CD3+CD56-NKG2C+ T-cell subsets from about 8 donors. Of the eight sequenced donors, seven were found to be HCMV-seropositive and one was found to be HCMV-seronegative. In several experiments an anti-gammadeltaTCR antibody was added to restrict sorting to alphabetaTCR-expressing T cells. In a handful of donors, the dominant CD3+CD56+NKG2C+ clonotypes ranked among the top 10 CD8+ clonotypes, making up roughly 1.0-7.0% of CD8+ T cells. Those dominant clonotypes were again the most abundant among CD3+CD56-NKG2C+ cells in a few donors, at about 25-65%. Whether the expanded NKG2C-expressing T cell clones were specific for HCMV antigens remained unclear. Randomly selected healthy volunteers, three men and five women, were used as the eight sequenced donors. A commercial ELISA kit detecting HCMV-specific IgG in serum was used to determine HCMV serostatus. MIGEC handled demultiplexing of the reads and grouping by UMI, while MiTCR was used to assemble and quantify clonotypes. To exclude erroneous sequences, only TCR cDNA sequences supported by at least two reads were retained. The tcR package was used for downstream repertoire analysis, and clonotypes were matched between fractions using CDR3 nucleotide sequence together with V segment. VDJmatch was used to annotate antigen specificity against VDJdb, with one amino acid substitution in CDR3 allowed.

The specimen was CD8+ T cells sorted from blood. The TCR originated in a woman younger than 30 in good health. The sequence links TRBV19 to TRBJ2-3; 7 central nucleotides agree with TRBD1. CDR3 protein: CASNRGTDTQYF. The sequenced DNA is TGTGCCAGTAACAGGGGAACAGATACGCAGTATTTT.